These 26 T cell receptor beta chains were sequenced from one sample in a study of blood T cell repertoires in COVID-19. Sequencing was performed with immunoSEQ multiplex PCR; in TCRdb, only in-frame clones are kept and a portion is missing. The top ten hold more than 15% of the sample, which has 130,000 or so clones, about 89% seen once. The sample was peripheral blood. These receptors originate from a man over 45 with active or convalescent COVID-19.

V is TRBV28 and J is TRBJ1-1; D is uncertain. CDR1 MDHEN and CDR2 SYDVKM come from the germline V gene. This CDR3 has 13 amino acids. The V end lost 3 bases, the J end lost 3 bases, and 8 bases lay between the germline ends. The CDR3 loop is CASSFRLDTEAFF. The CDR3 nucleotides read TGTGCCAGCAGTTTTCGGTTAGACACTGAAGCTTTCTTT.

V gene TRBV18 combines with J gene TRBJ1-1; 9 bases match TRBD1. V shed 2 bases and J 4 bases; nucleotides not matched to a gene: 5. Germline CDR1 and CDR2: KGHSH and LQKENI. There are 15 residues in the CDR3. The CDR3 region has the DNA TGTGCCAGCTCACCAAAACAGGGGGCCGTCACTGAAGCTTTCTTT. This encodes CASSPKQGAVTEAFF.

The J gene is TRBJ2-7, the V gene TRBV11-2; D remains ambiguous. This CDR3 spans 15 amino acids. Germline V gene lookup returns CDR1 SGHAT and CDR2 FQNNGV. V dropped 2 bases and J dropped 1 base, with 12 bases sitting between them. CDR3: CASSLLATGSYEQYF. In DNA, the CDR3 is TGTGCCAGCAGCTTATTGGCGACTGGGTCCTACGAGCAGTACTTC.

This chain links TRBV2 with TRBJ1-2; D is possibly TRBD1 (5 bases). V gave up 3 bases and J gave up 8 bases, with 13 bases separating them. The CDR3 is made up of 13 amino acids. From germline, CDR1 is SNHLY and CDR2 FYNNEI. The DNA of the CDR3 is TGTGCCAGCAGTGAGTCAACAGGCAGCGGCTACACCTTC. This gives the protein CASSESTGSGYTF.

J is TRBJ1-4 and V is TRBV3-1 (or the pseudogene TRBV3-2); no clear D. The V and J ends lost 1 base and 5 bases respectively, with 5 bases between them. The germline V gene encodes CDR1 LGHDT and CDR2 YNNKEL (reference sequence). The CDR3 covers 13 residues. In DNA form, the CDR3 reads TGTGCCAGCAGCCAAGTCAGAAATGAAAAACTGTTTTTT. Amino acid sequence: CASSQVRNEKLFF.

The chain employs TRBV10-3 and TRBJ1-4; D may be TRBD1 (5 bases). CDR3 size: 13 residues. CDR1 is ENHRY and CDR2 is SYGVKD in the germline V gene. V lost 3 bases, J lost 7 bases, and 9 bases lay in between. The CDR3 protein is CAISDREGEKLFF. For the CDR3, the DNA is TGTGCCATCAGTGACAGGGAAGGTGAAAAACTGTTTTTT.

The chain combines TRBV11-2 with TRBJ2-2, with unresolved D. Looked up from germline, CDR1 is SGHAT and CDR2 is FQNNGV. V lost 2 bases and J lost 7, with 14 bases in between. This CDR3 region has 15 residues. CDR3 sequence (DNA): TGTGCCAGCAGCTTAAAGTGGTCGGGTAACGGGGAGCTGTTTTTT. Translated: CASSLKWSGNGELFF.

CDR3 in DNA: TGTGCCAGCAGCTTAGAAGGGGGAACAGGTGAGCAGTTCTTC. It is translated as CASSLEGGTGEQFF. V usage is TRBV7-8 and J usage is TRBJ2-1, with a possible D match to TRBD1 (6 bases). The length of the CDR3 is 14 residues. Germline V gene data show CDR1 as SGHVS and CDR2 as FQNEAQ. Trimming cost V 1 base and J 9 bases, with 13 bases left between them.

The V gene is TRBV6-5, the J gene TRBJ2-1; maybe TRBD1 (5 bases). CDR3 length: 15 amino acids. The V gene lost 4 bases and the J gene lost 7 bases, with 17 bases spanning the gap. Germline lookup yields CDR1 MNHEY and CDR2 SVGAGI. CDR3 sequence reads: CASSSMAGLLNEQFF. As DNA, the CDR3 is TGTGCCAGCAGTTCTATGGCAGGGCTTTTAAATGAGCAGTTCTTC.

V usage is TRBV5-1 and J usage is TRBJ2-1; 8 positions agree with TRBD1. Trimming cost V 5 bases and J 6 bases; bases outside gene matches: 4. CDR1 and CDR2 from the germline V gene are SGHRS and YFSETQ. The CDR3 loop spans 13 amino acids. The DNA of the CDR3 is TGCGCCAGCAGAACCGGACAGGGCAATGAGCAGTTCTTC. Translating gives CASRTGQGNEQFF. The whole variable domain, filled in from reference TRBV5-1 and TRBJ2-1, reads KAGVTQTPRYLIKTRGQQVTLSCSPISGHRSVSWYQQTPGQGLQFLFEYFSETQRNKGNFPGRFSGRQFSNSRSEMNVSTLELGDSALYLCASRTGQGNEQFFGPGTRLTVL.

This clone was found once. The CDR3 nucleotides are TGTGCAAGTCGCTCCCCTCTAGCGGACCTACCCTACGAGCAGTACTTC. As protein: CASRSPLADLPYEQYF. The rearrangement links TRBV12-2 to TRBJ2-7; the listed D gene, TRBD2, was not tested against the DNA. TRBV12-2 is designated a pseudogene. The CDR3 loop spans 16 amino acids.

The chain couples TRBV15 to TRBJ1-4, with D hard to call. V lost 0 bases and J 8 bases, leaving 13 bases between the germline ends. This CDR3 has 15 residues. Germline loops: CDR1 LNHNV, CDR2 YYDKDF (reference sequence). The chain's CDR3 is CATSREAGGGEKLFF. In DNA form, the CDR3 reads TGTGCCACCAGCAGAGAGGCAGGAGGAGGCGAAAAACTGTTTTTT.

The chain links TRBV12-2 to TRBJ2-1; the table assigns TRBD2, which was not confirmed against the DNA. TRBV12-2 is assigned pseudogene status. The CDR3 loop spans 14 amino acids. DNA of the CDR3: TGTGCAAGTCGCCTCACCGCGGGGGGTGACGAGCAGTTCTTC. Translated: CASRLTAGGDEQFF.

CDR3 region: CASSQDFSRNGYTF. In DNA, the CDR3 is TGTGCCAGCAGCCAAGATTTTTCGCGAAATGGCTACACCTTC. The V gene is TRBV3-1 (or the pseudogene TRBV3-2), the J gene TRBJ1-2; no clear D. The V end lost 0 bases, the J end lost 6 bases, and 11 bases lay between the germline ends. The CDR3 contains 14 residues. Germline loops: CDR1 LGHDT, CDR2 YNNKEL (reference sequence).

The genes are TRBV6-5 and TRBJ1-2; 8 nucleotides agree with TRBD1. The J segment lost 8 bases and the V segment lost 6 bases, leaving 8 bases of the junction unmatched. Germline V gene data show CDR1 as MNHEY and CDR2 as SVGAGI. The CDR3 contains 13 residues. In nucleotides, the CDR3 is TGTGCCAGCAGGGAGGACAGGGCTCGAGGCTACACCTTC. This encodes CASREDRARGYTF.

In nucleotides, the CDR3 is TGCGCCAGCAGCTTGGTGGGACAGGAGGGCAATGAGCAGTTCTTC. This codes for CASSLVGQEGNEQFF. V is TRBV5-1 and J is TRBJ2-1; TRBD1 matches 8 bases. Germline CDR1 SGHRS, CDR2 YFSETQ. The CDR3 extends over 15 amino acids. V was clipped by 0 bases and J by 6 bases; unmatched bases: 5.

The CDR3 here is CASSLGGAASPLHF. The CDR3 coding sequence is TGTGCCAGCAGTTTGGGGGGGGCGGCTTCACCCCTCCACTTT. The chain carries TRBV6-5 and TRBJ1-6; possibly TRBD1 for D (6 bases). Trimming removed 4 bases from V and 9 bases from J, with 13 bases in between. CDR3 length: 14 residues. Germline CDR1 reads MNHEY; CDR2 reads SVGAGI.

CDR3 DNA: TGTGCCAGCACTTGGACAGGGTACACCGGGGAGCTGTTTTTT. Translated: CASTWTGYTGELFF. The gene calls are TRBV28 and TRBJ2-2, with 8 bases lining up with TRBD1. The CDR3 extends over 14 amino acids. V shed 7 bases, J shed 3 bases, and the junction held 4 bases outside the gene matches. Per the germline V gene, CDR1 is MDHEN and CDR2 is SYDVKM.

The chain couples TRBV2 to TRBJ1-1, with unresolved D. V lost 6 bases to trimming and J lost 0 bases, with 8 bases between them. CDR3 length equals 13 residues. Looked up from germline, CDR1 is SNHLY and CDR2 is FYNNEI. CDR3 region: CASRELVNTEAFF. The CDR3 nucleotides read TGTGCCAGCAGGGAATTAGTGAACACTGAAGCTTTCTTT.

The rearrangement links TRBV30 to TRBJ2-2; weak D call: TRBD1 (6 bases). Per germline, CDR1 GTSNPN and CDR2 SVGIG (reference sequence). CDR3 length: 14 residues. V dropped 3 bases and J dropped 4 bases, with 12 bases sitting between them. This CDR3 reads CAWRGHMGTGELFF. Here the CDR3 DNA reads TGTGCCTGGAGGGGACACATGGGCACCGGGGAGCTGTTTTTT.

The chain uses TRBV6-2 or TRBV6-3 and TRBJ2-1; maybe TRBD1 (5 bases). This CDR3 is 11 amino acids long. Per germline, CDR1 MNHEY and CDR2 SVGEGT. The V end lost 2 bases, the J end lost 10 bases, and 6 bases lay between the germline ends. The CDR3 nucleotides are TGTGCCAGCAGTTACGGGGCGGAGCAGTTCTTC. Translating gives CASSYGAEQFF.

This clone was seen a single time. In DNA form, the CDR3 reads TGTGCCTGGAGAAAAGGGGGCCTCTATGGCTACACCTTC. It codes for CAWRKGGLYGYTF. V and J are TRBV30 and TRBJ1-2; 7 bases are a match to TRBD1. Trimming took 3 bases from V and 4 from J; bases not matched to a gene: 5. Germline V gene lookup returns CDR1 GTSNPN and CDR2 SVGIG (reference sequence). This CDR3 is 13 amino acids long.

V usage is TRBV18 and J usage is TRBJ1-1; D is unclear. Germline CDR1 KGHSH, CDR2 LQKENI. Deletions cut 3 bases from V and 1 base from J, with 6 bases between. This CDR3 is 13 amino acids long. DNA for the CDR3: TGTGCCAGCTCACCGAGCTGGAACACTGAAGCTTTCTTT. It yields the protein CASSPSWNTEAFF.

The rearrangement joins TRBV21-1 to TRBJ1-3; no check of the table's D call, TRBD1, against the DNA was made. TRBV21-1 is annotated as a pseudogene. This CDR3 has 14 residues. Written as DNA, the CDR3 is TGTGCCAGCAGTAGGGACAGGGCTGGAAACACCATATATTTT. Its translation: CASSRDRAGNTIYF.

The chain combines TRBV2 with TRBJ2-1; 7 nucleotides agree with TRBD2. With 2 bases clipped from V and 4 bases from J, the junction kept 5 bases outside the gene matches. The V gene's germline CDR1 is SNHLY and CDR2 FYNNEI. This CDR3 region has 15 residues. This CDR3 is CASSELSGGYNEQFF. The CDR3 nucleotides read TGTGCCAGCAGTGAACTTTCCGGGGGGTACAATGAGCAGTTCTTC. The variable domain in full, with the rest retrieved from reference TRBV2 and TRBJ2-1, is EPEVTQTPSHQVTQMGQEVILRCVPISNHLYFYWYRQILGQKVEFLVSFYNNEISEKSEIFDDQFSVERPDGSNFTLKIRSTKLEDSAMYFCASSELSGGYNEQFFGPGTRLTVL.

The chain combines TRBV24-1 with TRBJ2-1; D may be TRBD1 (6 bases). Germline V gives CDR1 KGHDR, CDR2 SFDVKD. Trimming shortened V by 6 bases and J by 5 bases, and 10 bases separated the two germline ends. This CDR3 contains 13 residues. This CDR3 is CATSTYRDNEQFF. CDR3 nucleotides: TGTGCCACCAGTACTTACAGGGACAATGAGCAGTTCTTC.